This is a list of T cell receptor beta chains from one sample in a study of T cell repertoires in cytomegalovirus infection. TCRdb reprocessed the reads via MiXCR and lists one record per CDR3 protein. The sample consists of fewer than 60,000 distinct CDR3 sequences, around 19% of them appearing once. These receptors lack a known antigen. The sample was CD8+ T cells from cultured PBMCs, taken from culture after CMV antigen stimulation. Receptors originate from a human donor in good health (CMV status not recorded). Some clones in this sample may be carry-over from other donors' samples. Both conserved end residues are part of each CDR3. D genes are given only for firm matches. For some rows the clone size is stated as once, few or many, or as a class when expanded; others skip it.

TRBV7-9	TRBJ2-7	.	.	CASSPEEIPYEQYF	TGTGCCAGCTCCCCGGAGGAGATCCCCTACGAGCAGTACTTC
TRBV6-1	TRBJ1-5	.	TRBD1	CASSEFRGGGNQPQHF	TGTGCCAGCAGTGAATTCCGAGGGGGCGGCAATCAGCCCCAGCATTTT
TRBV6-2/TRBV6-3	TRBJ2-7	few	.	CASSYEAGHSYEQYF	TGTGCCAGCAGTTATGAAGCGGGCCATTCCTACGAGCAGTACTTC
TRBV7-8	TRBJ1-1	many	.	CASSQDSFQRNTEAFF	TGTGCCAGCAGTCAGGACAGCTTCCAGAGGAACACTGAAGCTTTCTTT
TRBV7-6	TRBJ1-1	.	TRBD1	CASSFFQDREAFF	TGTGCCAGCAGCTTCTTCCAGGACAGGGAAGCTTTCTTT
TRBV7-9	TRBJ2-5	.	.	CASSLDGFPIKETQYF	TGTGCCAGCAGCTTAGACGGGTTCCCCATCAAAGAGACCCAGTACTTC
TRBV6-2/TRBV6-3	TRBJ2-3	few	.	CASSYPDPWQYF	TGTGCCAGCAGTTACCCGGACCCCTGGCAGTATTTT
TRBV7-2	TRBJ1-2	.	.	CASSHWTVDYGYTF	TGTGCCAGCAGCCACTGGACAGTGGACTATGGCTACACCTTC
TRBV28	TRBJ2-7	.	TRBD1	CASSLGGQGASFF	TGTGCCAGCAGTCTAGGGGGACAGGGGGCATCCTTCTTC
TRBV5-1	TRBJ2-2	.	.	CASSLAAAGELFF	TGCGCCAGCAGCTTGGCCGCGGCCGGGGAGCTGTTTTTT
TRBV2	TRBJ1-2	.	.	CASSGVGPYIGYTF	TGTGCCAGCAGTGGAGTAGGGCCTTATATCGGCTACACCTTC
TRBV10-3	TRBJ2-5	.	TRBD1	CASGWSPGQGHQETQYF	TGTGCTAGTGGATGGTCCCCGGGACAGGGGCACCAAGAGACCCAGTACTTC
TRBV6-5	TRBJ1-1	few	.	CASSYAGVVEAFF	TGTGCCAGCAGTTACGCAGGGGTAGTTGAAGCTTTCTTT
TRBV7-2	TRBJ1-2	many	.	CASSLETGPMRGGYTF	TGTGCCAGCAGCCTCGAAACGGGGCCAATGAGGGGAGGCTACACCTTC